Following are 28 T cell receptor beta chains from one sample sequenced in a study of blood T cells in healthy people across ages. PCR was performed a second time for about 7 to 12 cycles using a sample-barcoded 5' primer and a J-beta primer mix. In TCRdb, the 5' RACE reads were re-called with MiXCR into one record per CDR3 protein. The sample has 1.4 million or so distinct CDR3 sequences, approximately 43% seen once. Sequenced input: blood. These receptors were taken from a woman aged 18-29 years in good health.

The V and J genes are TRBV6-6 and TRBJ1-5, with a possible D match to TRBD1 (5 bases). Germline lookup yields CDR1 MNHNY and CDR2 SVGAGI (reference sequence). V shed 7 bases and J shed 2 bases, with 15 bases lying between them. The CDR3 loop spans 15 amino acids. CDR3 region: CASTTAGLRNQPQHF. Written as DNA, the CDR3 is TGTGCCAGCACCACCGCGGGACTGCGCAATCAGCCCCAGCATTTT.

This clonotype was detected many times. The V gene is TRBV29-1, the J gene TRBJ2-6, with TRBD1 matching 7 bases. Germline V gene sequence: CDR1 SQVTM, CDR2 ANQGSEA. The trim removed 5 bases at V and 0 bases at J, leaving 10 bases unmatched. CDR3 length: 17 amino acids. The CDR3 spells CSVLPGQTVSGANVLTF. The CDR3 DNA reads TGCAGCGTTCTCCCGGGACAGACCGTCTCTGGGGCCAACGTCCTGACTTTC.

V usage is TRBV29-1 and J usage is TRBJ2-5; tentatively, D is TRBD1 or TRBD2 (5 bases each). The CDR3 loop spans 12 amino acids. Germline lookup yields CDR1 SQVTM and CDR2 ANQGSEA. Trimming stripped 6 bases from V and 5 bases from J, with 13 bases between. The CDR3: CSVRDEGETQYF. The DNA of the CDR3 is TGCAGCGTCCGAGACGAGGGGGAGACCCAGTACTTC.

The V gene is TRBV11-2, the J gene TRBJ2-3, with unresolved D. V shed 8 bases and J shed 2 bases, with 8 bases lying between them. CDR3 length equals 12 residues. Germline CDR1 SGHAT, CDR2 FQNNGV. The CDR3 spells CASRLDTDTQYF. CDR3 nucleotide sequence: TGTGCCAGCCGTCTTGACACAGATACGCAGTATTTT.

The chain couples TRBV7-6 to TRBJ1-1; TRBD1 might be the D (5 bases). CDR1 and CDR2 (germline): SGHVS, FNYEAQ. V lost 5 bases, J lost 5 bases, and 15 bases lay in between. This CDR3 is built from 14 residues. The CDR3: CASSLQETETEAFF. The CDR3 coding sequence is TGTGCCAGCAGCCTACAGGAAACCGAGACTGAAGCTTTCTTT.

This clonotype occurred a few times. The chain couples TRBV5-1 to TRBJ1-1; D remains unclear. The V and J ends lost 9 bases and 3 bases respectively, with 30 bases between them. The CDR3 is 18 amino acids. CDR1 SGHRS and CDR2 YFSETQ come from the germline V gene. In nucleotides, the CDR3 is TGCGCCACCCAAGGGCGCATGGGAGTGGGAAACGTGGACACTGAAGCTTTCTTT. Translated, it gives CATQGRMGVGNVDTEAFF.

The chain links TRBV12-3 or TRBV12-4 to TRBJ2-3, with 11 positions matching TRBD2. The CDR3 is made up of 16 amino acids. V lost 6 bases and J lost 5; bases outside the gene matches: 10. CDR3 in amino acids: CASSLLTSGRIDTQYF. The CDR3 DNA follows: TGTGCCAGCAGCCTACTAACTAGCGGGAGAATAGATACGCAGTATTTT.

This clonotype has a handful of counts. The chain employs TRBV12-3 or TRBV12-4 and TRBJ2-1; 10 positions agree with TRBD1. Trimming at V came to 2 bases and at J to 10 bases, leaving 8 bases not matched to a gene. The CDR3 covers 15 residues. DNA for the CDR3: TGTGCCAGCAGTTTATTGGGACAGGGGTTGGGGGAGCAGTTCTTC. Translated, it gives CASSLLGQGLGEQFF.

This clonotype occurred a few times. The CDR3 nucleotides read TGCAGCGCCGCCGGTGGAGGGTACAATGAGCAGTTCTTC. Its protein is CSAAGGGYNEQFF. The chain recombines TRBV29-1 with TRBJ2-1, with D maybe TRBD2 (6 bases). This CDR3 is built from 13 residues. Trimming took off 7 bases at V and 4 bases at J, with 14 bases between the two ends. Per germline, CDR1 SQVTM and CDR2 ANQGSEA.

This clonotype has more than one count but fewer than ten. V usage is TRBV7-6 and J usage is TRBJ1-4; D gene unclear. Germline V gene data show CDR1 as SGHVS and CDR2 as FNYEAQ. V was clipped by 1 base and J by 7 bases, with 10 bases between them. This CDR3 has 14 amino acids. CDR3 DNA: TGTGCCAGCAGCTTAGATACCCGGAGTGAAAAACTGTTTTTT. Translating gives CASSLDTRSEKLFF.

CDR3 in DNA: TGCAGTGCTGGGCGTACGAACACTGAAGCTTTCTTT. Amino acid sequence: CSAGRTNTEAFF. The chain couples TRBV20-1 to TRBJ1-1; unclear D gene. The V and J ends lost 5 bases and 1 base respectively, with 8 bases between them. This CDR3 spans 12 amino acids. Germline V gene data show CDR1 as DFQATT and CDR2 as SNEGSKA (reference sequence).

V is TRBV28 and J is TRBJ2-7, with TRBD1 matching 9 bases. The J segment lost 5 bases and the V segment lost 2 bases, leaving 10 bases of the junction unmatched. Germline CDR1 and CDR2: MDHEN and SYDVKM. The CDR3 length is 16 residues. Written as DNA, the CDR3 is TGTGCCAGCAGTTTACCCCGACAGGGGGTGCGCGACGAGCAGTACTTC. The encoded protein is CASSLPRQGVRDEQYF.

The CDR3 protein is CASSYSTRGHWDGYTF. For the CDR3, the DNA is TGTGCCAGCAGTTACTCTACGAGGGGACACTGGGATGGCTACACCTTC. This chain connects TRBV6-2 or TRBV6-3 to TRBJ1-2; maybe TRBD1 (6 bases). This CDR3 region has 16 residues. V gave up 0 bases and J gave up 6 bases, with 17 bases separating them. Germline values: CDR1 MNHEY, CDR2 SVGEGT.

This chain joins TRBV12-3 or TRBV12-4 and TRBJ2-5, with D possibly matching TRBD1 (6 bases). Trimming removed 3 bases from V and 11 bases from J, with 19 bases in between. This CDR3 spans 14 amino acids. In DNA, the CDR3 is TGTGCCAGCAGTTTGGGGGACATAGGCAATGAGCAGTACTTC. Translation gives CASSLGDIGNEQYF.

V gene TRBV11-2 combines with J gene TRBJ1-2, with D possibly TRBD1 on 5 matching bases. Germline V gives CDR1 SGHAT, CDR2 FQNNGV. The V gene lost 0 bases and the J gene lost 6 bases, with 11 bases spanning the gap. There are 14 residues in the CDR3. Written as DNA, the CDR3 is TGTGCCAGCAGCTTAGATCCGCAGGGTAATGGCTACACCTTC. Its protein product is CASSLDPQGNGYTF. Full variable domain (remainder filled in from reference TRBV11-2 and TRBJ1-2): EAGVAQSPRYKIIEKRQSVAFWCNPISGHATLYWYQQILGQGPKLLIQFQNNGVVDDSQLPKDRFSAERLKGVDSTLKIQPAKLEDSAVYLCASSLDPQGNGYTFGSGTRLTVV.

This chain connects TRBV6-5 to TRBJ2-5; tentatively, D is TRBD1 (7 bases). The CDR3 runs 14 residues. The V gene lost 10 bases and the J gene lost 2 bases, with 17 bases spanning the gap. Germline lookup yields CDR1 MNHEY and CDR2 SVGAGI. For the CDR3, the DNA is TGTGCCACGGGGGCACAGGGGCGGCAAGAGACCCAGTACTTC. Protein sequence: CATGAQGRQETQYF.

This rearrangement joins TRBV30 to TRBJ2-1; 10 nucleotides line up with TRBD1. Unmatched junction bases numbered 10, after V lost 7 bases and J lost 10 bases. The germline V gene encodes CDR1 GTSNPN and CDR2 SVGIG (reference sequence). The CDR3 loop spans 13 amino acids. This CDR3 reads CASSGQGYWEQFF. Written as DNA, the CDR3 is TGTGCCTCTTCGGGACAGGGGTATTGGGAGCAGTTCTTC.

For this clonotype: The junction does not match germline at one end; this may be a read error. V gene TRBV27 combines with J gene TRBJ2-1; D might be TRBD1 (5 bases). CDR1 MNHEY and CDR2 SMNVEV come from the germline V gene (reference sequence). This CDR3 is 15 amino acids long. The CDR3 DNA is TGTGCCAGCAGTTTTCAGGGCCCTGCCTACAATGAGCAGTTCTTT. This translates into CASSFQGPAYNEQFF.

This CDR3 reads CSVPLAGNAGDNEQFF. DNA for the CDR3: TGCAGTGTCCCACTAGCGGGTAACGCTGGTGACAATGAGCAGTTCTTC. The chain combines TRBV20-1 with TRBJ2-1, with 9 bases fitting TRBD2. Germline V gene data show CDR1 as DFQATT and CDR2 as SNEGSKA (reference sequence). With 7 bases clipped from V and 5 bases from J, the junction kept 15 bases outside the gene matches. CDR3 length: 16 amino acids.

Here the CDR3 reads CAISGGYGNQPQHF. The CDR3, as DNA: TGTGCCATCAGTGGAGGGTACGGCAATCAGCCCCAGCATTTT. This chain uses TRBV10-3 with TRBJ1-5; D remains ambiguous. Trimming stripped 4 bases from V and 2 bases from J, with 9 bases between. This CDR3 has 14 residues. CDR1 and CDR2 (germline): ENHRY, SYGVKD.

There are many counts of this clonotype. The CDR3: CASITYGYTF. The CDR3 region has the DNA TGTGCCAGCATTACCTATGGCTACACCTTC. The rearrangement links TRBV12-3 or TRBV12-4 to TRBJ1-2; D remains unclear. V lost 7 bases, J lost 4 bases, and 4 bases lay in between. The CDR3 length is 10 residues.

As concerns this clonotype: One base away lies a much larger clone, so this may be a sequencing read error. V and J are TRBV6-2 or TRBV6-3 and TRBJ2-1; the D is unclear. The V end was cut by 0 bases, the J end by 9 bases, with 6 bases between. The CDR3 consists of 12 residues. CDR1 is MNHEY, CDR2 SVGEGT, per germline. The CDR3 coding sequence is TGTGCCAGCAGTTACTCGACCAGTGAGCAGTTCTTC. This encodes CASSYSTSEQFF.

This clonotype came up a few times. The chain combines TRBV7-8 with TRBJ2-5; D unclear. In germline, CDR1 is SGHVS, CDR2 FQNEAQ. The CDR3 consists of 15 residues. The V end lost 3 bases, the J end lost 5 bases, and 16 bases lay between the germline ends. Here the CDR3 DNA reads TGTGCCAGCAGCTTCTCTCTACAGCGAACGGAGACCCAGTACTTC. Translating it yields CASSFSLQRTETQYF.

This clonotype was counted between two and nine times. This chain uses TRBV29-1 with TRBJ2-7; TRBD2 is a possible D gene (6 bases). Germline CDR1 and CDR2: SQVTM and ANQGSEA. This CDR3 has 13 amino acids. The V and J ends lost 4 bases and 4 bases respectively, with 14 bases between them. The CDR3 DNA is TGCAGCGTTGTGAGCGGGTTGGTTTACGAGCAGTACTTC. Translation: CSVVSGLVYEQYF.

The sample holds one count of this clonotype. The chain employs TRBV7-9 and TRBJ1-4, with no clear D. The CDR3 consists of 18 residues. Per the germline V gene, CDR1 is SEHNR and CDR2 is FQNEAQ (reference sequence). Deletions cut 1 base from V and 7 bases from J, with 22 bases between. CDR3 coding DNA: TGTGCCAGCAGCTTAGAAACTTGGTATGGGAGGCTTTCTGAAAAACTGTTTTTT. Amino acids: CASSLETWYGRLSEKLFF.

V and J are TRBV6-5 and TRBJ1-3; 8 nucleotides line up with TRBD1. V trimming: 5 bases; J trimming: 4 bases; junction bases outside the gene matches: 4. This CDR3 is built from 14 residues. The germline V gene has CDR1 MNHEY and CDR2 SVGAGI. CDR3 bases: TGTGCCAGCAGTGGGGACAGGCAAGGAAACACCATATATTTT. Its translation: CASSGDRQGNTIYF.

V gene TRBV24-1 combines with J gene TRBJ2-5; unclear D gene. Trimming left V 5 bases short and J 2 bases short, with 14 bases between. The CDR3 loop spans 15 amino acids. Germline CDR1 and CDR2: KGHDR and SFDVKD. In nucleotides, the CDR3 is TGTGCCACCAGTGTGTTAGACCAGAAACAAGAGACCCAGTACTTC. Its translation: CATSVLDQKQETQYF.

This chain links TRBV6-1 with TRBJ2-1; D may match TRBD1 or TRBD2 (6 bases each). The V gene lost 6 bases and the J gene lost 5 bases, with 17 bases spanning the gap. Germline-derived CDR1 and CDR2 are MNHNS and SASEGT. The CDR3 has 15 residues. DNA of the CDR3: TGTGCCAGCAGGAGTTGGGGGGCAAACCACAATGAGCAGTTCTTC. Its translation: CASRSWGANHNEQFF.